This T cell receptor (beta chain) was documented in a study of cytomegalovirus exposure and HLA in healthy donors. Study-level background: Later analysis reported that the roughly 130 validation repertoires shared the platform of the approximately 670 first-cohort repertoires.

The ends were cut back, 4 bases at V and 6 bases at J, with 13 bases in the middle. The CDR3 has 13 amino acids. The germline CDR1 and CDR2 sequences are MDHEN and SYDVKM. Sequencing was performed with immunoSEQ multiplex PCR; in TCRdb, only in-frame clones are kept and a portion is missing. The sample contains about 190,000 clones, roughly 80% of which appear only once. The gene calls are TRBV28 and TRBJ2-7; a weak D match, TRBD1 (6 bases). What was sequenced was PBMCs. This TCR derives from a man aged 18 to 29 in good health and CMV-seropositive. CDR3 in DNA: TGTGCCAGCAGTTCCCCCCGACAGGCCGAGCAGTACTTC. It translates to CASSSPRQAEQYF.